The rows below give T cell receptor beta chains drawn from one sample of a study of OX40 agonist ivuxolimab in advanced cancers. Clones were sequenced by immunoSEQ multiplex PCR, and TCRdb holds only the in-frame ones, with some missing. The sample includes approximately 69,000 clones, around 80% seen only once; the top ten take under 2.5%. Sequenced material: CD4+ or CD8+ T cells sorted from blood, taken in a trial of the OX40 agonist ivuxolimab. These TCRs come from an adult with an advanced solid tumor such as melanoma, head and neck, liver or kidney cancer. CDR3s include the opening cysteine and the closing phenylalanine or tryptophan. A D gene is named only where the DNA matches it firmly. Not every row has a clone size; where given, it reads once, few, many or a size class.

J gene,V gene,D gene,clone size,CDR3 protein,CDR3 DNA
TRBJ2-4,TRBV2,.,few,CARSPLDSSIQYF,TGTGCCAGAAGCCCCCTGGATAGTTCCATTCAGTACTTC
TRBJ1-2,TRBV30,.,.,CAWIFDIRKMDGYTF,TGTGCCTGGATTTTTGACATCAGAAAGATGGATGGCTACACCTTC
TRBJ2-5,TRBV7-8,TRBD2,.,CASSGKGLAGNQETQYF,TGTGCCAGCAGCGGAAAGGGACTAGCGGGGAACCAAGAGACCCAGTACTTC
TRBJ1-2,TRBV6-5,.,.,CASSYSQGSYGYTF,TGTGCCAGCAGTTACTCGCAGGGCTCCTATGGCTACACCTTC
TRBJ1-6,TRBV14,.,.,CASSQDWNSPLHF,TGTGCCAGCAGCCAAGATTGGAATTCACCCCTCCACTTT
TRBJ2-1,TRBV5-1,TRBD2,.,CATGPGTSGFVRFF,TGCGCCACCGGACCTGGGACTAGCGGTTTTGTTAGGTTCTTC
TRBJ2-1,TRBV2,TRBD2,.,CASRDYLPGDEQFF,TGTGCCAGCCGGGACTACCTCCCTGGGGATGAGCAGTTCTTC
TRBJ2-1,TRBV7-2,.,.,CASSFSQSSYNEQFF,TGTGCCAGCAGCTTCTCACAGAGCTCCTACAATGAGCAGTTCTTC
TRBJ2-1,TRBV5-4,.,.,CASSLNQLLEIEQFF,TGTGCCAGCAGCCTAAACCAGTTACTGGAGATTGAGCAGTTCTTC
TRBJ2-3,TRBV11-3,.,.,CASSLGVSVVDTQYF,TGTGCCAGCAGCTTAGGGGTTAGCGTGGTTGATACGCAGTATTTT
TRBJ2-7,TRBV6-4,.,few,CASSMKQANWCEQYF,TGTGCCAGCAGTATGAAACAGGCCAACTGGTGCGAGCAGTACTTC
TRBJ2-1,TRBV18,.,.,CANSGGTSADEQFF,TGTGCCAACTCAGGGGGGACATCCGCCGATGAGCAGTTCTTC
TRBJ1-4,TRBV6-6,.,few,CASRGPSNEKLFF,TGTGCCAGCAGAGGACCAAGTAATGAAAAACTGTTTTTT
TRBJ2-2,TRBV5-1,TRBD1,.,CASSPDRGTNTGELFF,TGCGCCAGCAGCCCTGACAGGGGGACGAACACCGGGGAGCTGTTTTTT
TRBJ2-1,TRBV6-6,TRBD2,few,CASSYSGTRSNEQFF,TGTGCCAGCAGTTACTCCGGGACTAGGAGTAATGAGCAGTTCTTC
TRBJ1-6,TRBV7-9,TRBD1,.,CASSLADRVPLHF,TGTGCCAGCAGCTTGGCGGACAGGGTCCCCCTCCACTTT
TRBJ2-5,TRBV5-8,TRBD2,once,CASSLAKGLQVETQYF,TGTGCCAGCAGCTTGGCCAAGGGACTACAGGTAGAGACCCAGTACTTC
TRBJ1-2,TRBV6-6,.,.,CASRDGHGTKGGYTF,TGTGCCAGCAGGGACGGGCACGGGACGAAAGGGGGCTACACCTTC
TRBJ2-7,TRBV5-5,TRBD1,.,CASSSKTGIGLEQYF,TGTGCCAGCAGCTCAAAGACAGGGATTGGGCTCGAGCAGTACTTC
TRBJ2-5,TRBV30,.,.,CAWSPGWEAQYF,TGTGCCTGGAGCCCGGGCTGGGAGGCCCAGTACTTC
TRBJ2-7,TRBV30,TRBD1,.,CAAPSANQGDEQYF,TGTGCCGCCCCGTCTGCAAATCAGGGGGACGAGCAGTACTTC
TRBJ2-3,TRBV5-1,TRBD2,few,CASSLVPGGSTDTQYF,TGCGCCAGCAGCTTGGTCCCGGGAGGTAGCACAGATACGCAGTATTTT
TRBJ1-5,TRBV18,.,.,CASSPSIDGQPQHF,TGTGCCAGCTCACCTTCGATAGATGGTCAGCCCCAGCATTTT
TRBJ1-2,TRBV28,.,.,CASSLPHAGGYTF,TGTGCCAGCAGTTTACCTCATGCGGGGGGCTACACCTTC
TRBJ1-2,TRBV28,.,.,CASAGEKGSYGYTF,TGTGCCAGCGCAGGTGAAAAGGGGAGTTATGGCTACACCTTC
TRBJ1-2,TRBV5-1,.,once,CASSSEGYGYTF,TGCGCCAGCAGCTCGGAGGGGTATGGCTACACCTTC
TRBJ2-7,TRBV7-2,TRBD2,.,CASSLALRGDPYEQYF,TGTGCCAGCAGCTTAGCGCTGCGGGGGGATCCCTACGAGCAGTACTTC